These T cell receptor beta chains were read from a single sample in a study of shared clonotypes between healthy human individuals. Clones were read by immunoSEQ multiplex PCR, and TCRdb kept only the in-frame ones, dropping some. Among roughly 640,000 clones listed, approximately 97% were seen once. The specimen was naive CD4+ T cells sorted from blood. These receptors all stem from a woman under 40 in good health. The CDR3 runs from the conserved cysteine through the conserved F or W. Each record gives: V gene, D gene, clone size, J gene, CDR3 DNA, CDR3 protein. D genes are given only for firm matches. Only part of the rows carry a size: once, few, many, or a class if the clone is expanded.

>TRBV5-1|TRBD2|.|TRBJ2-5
TGCGCCAGCAGCTTGGGGGGCGCGGGAGCAGAGGAGACCCAGTACTTC
CASSLGGAGAEETQYF
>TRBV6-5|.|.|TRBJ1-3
TGTGCCAGCAGTTTCGGGACACCCGTCTCTGGAAACACCATATATTTT
CASSFGTPVSGNTIYF
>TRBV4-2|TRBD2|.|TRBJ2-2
TGTGCCAGCAGCCAAAGGCTAGCGGGAGGACGCACCGGGGAGCTGTTTTTT
CASSQRLAGGRTGELFF
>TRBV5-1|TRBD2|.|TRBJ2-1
TGCGCCAGCAGTTCAAGCGGGAGGGCCGGCAATGAGCAGTTCTTC
CASSSSGRAGNEQFF
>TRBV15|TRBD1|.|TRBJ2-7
TGTGCCACCAGCAGATCCTTAACAGGGGGGTCTAGCGAGCAGTACTTC
CATSRSLTGGSSEQYF
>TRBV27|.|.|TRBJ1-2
TGTGCCAGCAGTTTAGGGGGGGTGAATGGCTACACCTTC
CASSLGGVNGYTF
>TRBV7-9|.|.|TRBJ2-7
TGTGCCAGCAGCCAAAACGAGGGATCCTACGAGCAGTACTTC
CASSQNEGSYEQYF
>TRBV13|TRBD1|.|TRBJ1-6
TGTGCCAGCAGCCCATACCAGGACAGGCTCCGCCGTGAGCGATCACCCCTCCACTTT
CASSPYQDRLRRERSPLHF
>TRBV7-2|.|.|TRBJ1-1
TGTGCCAGCAGCCGCGGGGCCTCATCTCGTCTGAACACTGAAGCTTTCTTT
CASSRGASSRLNTEAFF
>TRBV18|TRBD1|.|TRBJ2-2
TGTGCCAGCTCACCTAGACAGGGAGAGCCCGGGGAGCTGTTTTTT
CASSPRQGEPGELFF
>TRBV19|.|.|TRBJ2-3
TGTGCCAGTAGTCTAGGGGAAGCGGGCCGGGATACGCAGTATTTT
CASSLGEAGRDTQYF
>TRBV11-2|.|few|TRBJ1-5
TGTGCCAGCAGCTTAGACAGAAATCAGCCCCAGCATTTT
CASSLDRNQPQHF
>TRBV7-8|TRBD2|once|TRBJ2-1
TGTGCCACCAATCCAGCGGGAACGGTGGGGTACTCCTACAATGAGCAGTTCTTC
CATNPAGTVGYSYNEQFF
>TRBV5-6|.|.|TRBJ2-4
TGTGCCAGCAGCAGATCTGGGGCCTCGTTTCAGTACTTC
CASSRSGASFQYF
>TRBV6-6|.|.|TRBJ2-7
TGTGCCAGCAGAGGACGGCGGGACTCCTACGAGCAGTACTTC
CASRGRRDSYEQYF
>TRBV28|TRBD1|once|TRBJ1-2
TGTGCCAGCAGTTTCCCCCGACAGGGCAAATATGGCTACACCTTC
CASSFPRQGKYGYTF
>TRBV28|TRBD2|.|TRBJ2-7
TGTGCCAGCAACGGGCTAGCGGGAGGTCGGGGCGAGCAGTACTTC
CASNGLAGGRGEQYF
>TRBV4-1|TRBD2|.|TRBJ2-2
TGCGCCAGCAGCCAAGACGGGCTAGCGGGACCCTCGGCCGGGGAGCTGTTTTTT
CASSQDGLAGPSAGELFF
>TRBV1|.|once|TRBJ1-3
TGCACCAGCAGCCACACAGGCTCTGGAAACACCATATATTTT
CTSSHTGSGNTIYF
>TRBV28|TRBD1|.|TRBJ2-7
TGTGCCAGCAGGGGACAGGGGGCTAAGGCAGGCGAGCAGTACTTC
CASRGQGAKAGEQYF
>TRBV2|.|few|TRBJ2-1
TGTGCCAGCACTACTCGCTCCTACAATGAGCAGTTCTTC
CASTTRSYNEQFF
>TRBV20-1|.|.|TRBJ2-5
TGCAGTGTTATACCCCGGCAGACCCAGTACTTC
CSVIPRQTQYF
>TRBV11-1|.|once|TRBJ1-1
TGTGCCAGCAGCTTATTTTCCAAATTGAACACTGAAGCTTTCTTT
CASSLFSKLNTEAFF
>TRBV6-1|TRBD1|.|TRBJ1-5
TGTGCCAGCAAGACAGGGGGGAGCAATCAGCCCCAGCATTTT
CASKTGGSNQPQHF
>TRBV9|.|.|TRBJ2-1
TGTGCCAGCAGCGTTGGGACCAGTTTTTCCCAGGCAAATGAGCAGTTCTTC
CASSVGTSFSQANEQFF
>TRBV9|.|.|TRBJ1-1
TGTGCCAGCAGCAAATCCCCCAACAGGGACACTGAAGCTTTCTTT
CASSKSPNRDTEAFF
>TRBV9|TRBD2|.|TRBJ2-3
TGTGCCAGCAGCCTAACTAGCGGGAGCACAGATACGCAGTATTTT
CASSLTSGSTDTQYF
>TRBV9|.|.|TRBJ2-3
TGTGCCAGCAGCCTCAACATAGATACGCAGTATTTT
CASSLNIDTQYF
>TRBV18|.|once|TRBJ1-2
TGTGCCAGCTCACCATCCACAGGCGCTAGCTATGGCTACACCTTC
CASSPSTGASYGYTF
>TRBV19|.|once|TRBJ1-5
TGTGCCAGTAGTATAGACAGGATAAATCAGCCCCAGCATTTT
CASSIDRINQPQHF
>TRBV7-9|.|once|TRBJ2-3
TGTGCCAGCAGCTACGCCGGGAATACGCAGTATTTT
CASSYAGNTQYF
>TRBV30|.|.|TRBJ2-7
TGTGCCTGGAGCCCGAGGTCGGGGGCCTTGTACGAGCAGTACTTC
CAWSPRSGALYEQYF
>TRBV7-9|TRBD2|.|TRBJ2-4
TGTGCCAGCAGCCCGAATGGACTAGCTACAGACATTCAGTACTTC
CASSPNGLATDIQYF
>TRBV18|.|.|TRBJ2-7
TGTGCCAGCTCACAGGAGACAGGCTACGAGCAGTACTTC
CASSQETGYEQYF
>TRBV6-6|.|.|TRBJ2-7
TGTGCCAGCAGTTACTCGACGGCTACAGTTGAGCAGTACTTC
CASSYSTATVEQYF
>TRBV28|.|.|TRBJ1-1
TGTGCCAGCAGTTTAGGAGGGGCGCCCACTGAAGCTTTCTTT
CASSLGGAPTEAFF
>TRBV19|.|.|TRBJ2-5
TGTGCCAGTAGCAGCCGCCCTGACTACGGGGAGACCCAGTACTTC
CASSSRPDYGETQYF
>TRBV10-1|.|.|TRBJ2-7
TGCGCCAGCAGTGGGAGCTTGGGTAGCTCCTACGAGCAGTACTTC
CASSGSLGSSYEQYF
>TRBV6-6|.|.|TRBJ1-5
TGTGCCAGCAGTTACGAGGGGGATCAGCCCCAGCATTTT
CASSYEGDQPQHF
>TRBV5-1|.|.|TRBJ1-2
TGCGCCAGCAGCTTGGCGTTCGGGGTGCAGGGGTCGAACTATGGCTACACCTTC
CASSLAFGVQGSNYGYTF
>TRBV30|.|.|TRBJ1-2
TGTGCCTGGAGTGTACTGTTCTCCAACTATGGCTACACCTTC
CAWSVLFSNYGYTF
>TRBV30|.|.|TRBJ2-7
TGTGCCTGGAGTGTAGAGGGATACGAGCAGTACTTC
CAWSVEGYEQYF
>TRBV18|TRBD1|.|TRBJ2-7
TGTGCCAGCTCGCACGAGGGGGCGGGTTTTTCCTACGAGCAGTACTTC
CASSHEGAGFSYEQYF
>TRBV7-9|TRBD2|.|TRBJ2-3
TGTGCCAGCAGGGGGAGGGATCGTCACACAGATACGCAGTATTTT
CASRGRDRHTDTQYF